This T cell receptor beta chain was sequenced during a study of OX40 agonist ivuxolimab in advanced cancers. Overall study: Prior checkpoint blockade (anti-PD-1, anti-PD-L1 or anti-CTLA-4) was permitted; approximately 44% had it.

Samples of blood were obtained at baseline, on cycle 4 day 1, and on cycle 7 day 1. Assay: immunoSEQ multiplex PCR; the TCRdb copy retains only in-frame clones and omits some. The table has 70,000 to 75,000 clones, 86% seen once; the top ten hold about 1%. Germline lookup yields CDR1 SGHTA and CDR2 FQGNSA. Trimming left V 5 bases short and J 1 base short, with 11 bases between. The CDR3 loop spans 14 amino acids. This chain links TRBV7-2 with TRBJ2-5; D is ambiguous. The specimen was CD4+ or CD8+ T cells sorted from blood, collected in a trial of the OX40 agonist ivuxolimab. The TCR sequence derives from an adult with an advanced solid tumor such as melanoma, head and neck, liver or kidney cancer. The CDR3 nucleotides read TGTGCCAGCAGCCCCTCCCGGGCCCAAGAGACCCAGTACTTC. Translated: CASSPSRAQETQYF.